This TCR beta chain was captured in a study of T cells in Graves' hyperthyroidism and ophthalmopathy. Study observations and caveats: Most thyroid clonotypes expanded above 0.001 appeared in blood too.

This clonotype was observed at least ten times. Its antigen remains unknown. The CDR3 has 15 residues. Germline lookup yields CDR1 ENHRY and CDR2 SYGVKD. V shed 6 bases and J 5 bases; nucleotides not matched to a gene: 13. Amplified regions were TCR beta CDR3 sequences from RNA transcripts. First-round RT-PCR targeting the TCR CDR3 was performed with the HTBI primer set. TCRdb re-analysed the multiplex PCR reads in MiXCR, keeping a single row per CDR3 protein. The data hold just under 750,000 distinct CDR3 sequences, with about 35% observed a single time. The TCR originated in a woman aged 40 to 49 with Graves' hyperthyroidism. Material: blood. The V call is TRBV10-3, the J call TRBJ2-7; TRBD1 matches 7 bases. CDR3 nucleotide sequence: TGTGCCATCAGAAAAAACGGACAGGCGTCTGACGAGCAGTACTTC. Translating gives CAIRKNGQASDEQYF.